This TCR beta chain appears in the sequencing data of a study of regulatory T cells in long-lasting Graves disease. Study findings and constraints: Comparison showed that persistent patients shared more public clonotypes (roughly 2,500) than new patients (966).

Germline values: CDR1 SGHNT, CDR2 YYREEE (reference sequence). Between the trimmed V and J ends, which lost 0 bases and 1 base, there was a span of 11 bases. This CDR3 is 16 amino acids long. Through Arm-PCR of CDR3 regions and iRepertoire HTBI primers, TCR beta libraries were built. TCRdb passed the multiplex PCR reads through MiXCR, listing each CDR3 protein once. The sample gives around 360,000 distinct CDR3 sequences, 15% to 20% of which show up once; around 21% is in the top ten. A remark on this clonotype: Its cognate antigen is unknown.

Documented time point: newly diagnosed GD, antithyroid drugs for less than 3 months. Isolated PBMC RNA provided the starting material for the TCR library. This same sample was also part of a study on T cells in Graves' hyperthyroidism and ophthalmopathy. That work adds: Among clonotypes expanded in thyroid above 0.001, most were also found in blood.

This chain connects TRBV5-4 to TRBJ2-1; D is unresolved. The sample in question was peripheral blood mononuclear cells (PBMCs), obtained at new diagnosis, from a patient treated with antithyroid drugs. This receptor was obtained from a woman aged 18 to 35 with Graves disease. The CDR3 DNA reads TGTGCCAGCAGCTTGGAGAAGCTCTTATCCTACAATGAGCAGTTCTTC. Translated: CASSLEKLLSYNEQFF.